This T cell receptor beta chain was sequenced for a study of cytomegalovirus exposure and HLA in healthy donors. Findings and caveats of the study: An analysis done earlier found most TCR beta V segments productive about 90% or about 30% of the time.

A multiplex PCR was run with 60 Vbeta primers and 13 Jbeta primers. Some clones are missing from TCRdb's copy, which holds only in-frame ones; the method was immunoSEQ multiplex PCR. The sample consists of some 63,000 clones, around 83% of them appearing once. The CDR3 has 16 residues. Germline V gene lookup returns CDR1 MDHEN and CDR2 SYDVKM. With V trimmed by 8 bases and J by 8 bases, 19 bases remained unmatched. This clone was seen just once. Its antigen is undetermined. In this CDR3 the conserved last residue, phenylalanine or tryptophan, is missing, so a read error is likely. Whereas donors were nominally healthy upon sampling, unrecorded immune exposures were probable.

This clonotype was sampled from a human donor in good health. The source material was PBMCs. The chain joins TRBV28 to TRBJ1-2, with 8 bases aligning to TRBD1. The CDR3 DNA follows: TGTGCCAGCGCTTCAGGGGGCGTTATTATCACGGGAGGCTACACCCTC. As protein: CASASGGVIITGGYTL.